The present T cell receptor (beta chain) was sequenced within a study of CD8+ T cells in alopecia areata. The CDR3 extends over 14 amino acids. Per the germline V gene, CDR1 is SGHTA and CDR2 is FQGNSA. The V and J ends lost 7 bases and 7 bases, in that order; junction bases with no gene match: 11. The treatment is: oral pan-JAK inhibitor, 5-10 mg twice daily. Investigators sorted PBMCs to obtain both CD4+ and CD8+ T cells. Broader study findings: Scalp clonality, along with expanded CD8+ clones among the top 100, was significantly decreased by tofacitinib. With tofacitinib ongoing, many expanded lesional clones persisted in both scalp and blood.

Sequencing used cDNA as its template, made by extracting RNA and reverse transcribing it. The repertoire was sequenced with immunoSEQ multiplex PCR; TCRdb's copy has only in-frame clones and lacks some. The sample yields about 200,000 clones, more than 30% seen once. A remark on this clone: The antigen is not known.

The J gene is TRBJ2-5, the V gene TRBV7-2, with 8 positions matching TRBD2. The sample in question was CD4+ T cells sorted from blood, obtained between weeks 30 and 35, from a patient treated with tofacitinib. The TCR sequence derives from a human donor with alopecia areata. The CDR3 DNA follows: TGTGCCAGCACCCCGAGTAGAGGACTAGCGACCCAGTACTTC. This encodes CASTPSRGLATQYF.